The rows below give T cell receptor beta chains drawn from one sample of a study of identifying expanded T cells in peripheral blood. The table came from immunoSEQ multiplex PCR; TCRdb's copy has only in-frame clones and leaves some out. The data contain 120,000 or so clones, about 80% of them singletons. The sequenced sample consisted of blood. Receptors originate from a person between 18 and 75 years old in good health. CDR3s include the opening cysteine and the closing phenylalanine or tryptophan. A D gene is named only where the DNA matches it firmly. The size of a clone is reported for some rows only, either as once, few or many, or as a class for expanded clones.

abundance	d_gene	j_gene	v_gene	CDR3aa	CDR3nt
.	.	TRBJ2-5	TRBV7-3	CASSLEGKTQYF	TGTGCCAGCAGCTTAGAGGGGAAGACCCAGTACTTC
.	.	TRBJ2-4	TRBV11-2	CASSFNGGLAKNIQYF	TGTGCCAGCAGTTTCAACGGGGGATTAGCCAAAAACATTCAGTACTTC
.	TRBD1	TRBJ2-7	TRBV5-6	CASSLAGQGLYEQYF	TGTGCCAGCAGTCTCGCGGGACAGGGCCTCTACGAGCAGTACTTC
many	TRBD1	TRBJ2-4	TRBV7-6	CASSPPGTGGDIQYF	TGTGCCAGCAGCCCACCCGGGACAGGGGGAGACATTCAGTACTTC
.	.	TRBJ2-2	TRBV7-9	CASSPQAGELFF	TGTGCCAGCAGCCCACAAGCCGGGGAGCTGTTTTTT
.	.	TRBJ1-3	TRBV6-6	CASSRQRNTIYF	TGTGCCAGCAGTCGACAGCGAAACACCATATATTTT
.	TRBD1	TRBJ1-4	TRBV6-1	CASSEATGEAEKLFF	TGTGCCAGCAGTGAGGCCACAGGGGAGGCTGAAAAACTGTTTTTT
.	.	TRBJ1-6	TRBV4-1	CASSQAWSSYNSPLHF	TGCGCCAGCAGCCAAGCCTGGAGCTCCTATAATTCACCCCTCCACTTT
.	.	TRBJ1-5	TRBV19	CASTPPHSYQPQHF	TGTGCCAGTACCCCCCCACATTCCTATCAGCCCCAGCATTTT
.	TRBD1	TRBJ1-2	TRBV9	CASSVGGTGGPSGYGYTF	TGTGCCAGCAGCGTAGGCGGGACAGGGGGCCCCTCCGGCTATGGCTACACCTTC
once	TRBD1	TRBJ2-5	TRBV5-1	CASSWGQVAEETQYF	TGCGCCAGCAGCTGGGGACAGGTCGCTGAAGAGACCCAGTACTTC
.	.	TRBJ2-5	TRBV5-5	CASSLEWGLETQYF	TGTGCCAGCAGCTTGGAATGGGGGCTAGAGACCCAGTACTTC
.	.	TRBJ2-7	TRBV28	CASSSLGLNNEQYF	TGTGCCAGCAGTTCATTGGGGTTGAATAACGAGCAGTACTTC
.	.	TRBJ2-2	TRBV11-2	CASSLGVAQNTGELFF	TGTGCCAGCAGCTTAGGGGTAGCCCAGAACACCGGGGAGCTGTTTTTT
.	.	TRBJ1-2	TRBV5-1	CASSLALSLHGYTF	TGCGCCAGCAGCTTGGCCCTCAGTTTGCATGGCTACACCTTC
.	.	TRBJ2-1	TRBV7-9	CASSFRWQYNEQFF	TGTGCCAGCAGCTTTCGGTGGCAGTACAATGAGCAGTTCTTC
.	.	TRBJ2-3	TRBV4-1	CASSSRGGYTDTQYF	TGCGCCAGCAGCTCCCGCGGGGGCTACACAGATACGCAGTATTTT
.	TRBD1	TRBJ1-2	TRBV6-1	CASSETDRVATGYTF	TGTGCCAGCAGTGAAACGGACAGGGTAGCGACTGGCTACACCTTC
.	TRBD1	TRBJ2-7	TRBV11-3	CASSPGGYEQYF	TGTGCCAGCAGCCCAGGGGGCTACGAGCAGTACTTC
.	TRBD1	TRBJ1-2	TRBV11-2	CASKGARGYTF	TGTGCCAGCAAGGGGGCGCGGGGCTACACCTTC
medium-sized	.	TRBJ1-1	TRBV27	CASSYNGNTEAFF	TGTGCCAGCAGTTATAACGGGAACACTGAAGCTTTCTTT
once	TRBD1	TRBJ2-5	TRBV7-2	CASSWDRGRETQYF	TGTGCCAGCAGCTGGGACAGGGGGCGAGAGACCCAGTACTTC
.	TRBD2	TRBJ2-5	TRBV7-2	CASSLRILAGETQYF	TGTGCCAGCAGCCTCCGCATTTTAGCGGGAGAGACCCAGTACTTC
.	.	TRBJ1-2	TRBV19	CASSPGRNYGYTF	TGTGCCAGTAGTCCGGGACGGAACTATGGCTACACCTTC
.	.	TRBJ1-1	TRBV20-1	CSARDSRQAFF	TGCAGTGCTCGTGATTCCCGCCAAGCTTTCTTT
once	.	TRBJ1-4	TRBV18	CASSPRATSLGEKLFF	TGTGCCAGCTCACCACGGGCCACTTCCCTCGGTGAAAAACTGTTTTTT
once	.	TRBJ2-3	TRBV5-1	CASSLAGRRMEGDTQYF	TGCGCCAGCAGCTTGGCGGGACGGAGAATGGAAGGGGATACGCAGTATTTT
.	.	TRBJ2-7	TRBV6-5	CASSRDFYEQYF	TGTGCCAGCAGTCGGGACTTCTACGAGCAGTACTTC
.	TRBD1	TRBJ2-5	TRBV5-4	CASSQTGGETQYF	TGTGCCAGCAGCCAGACAGGGGGTGAGACCCAGTACTTC
.	.	TRBJ1-1	TRBV6-1	CASPFGGSEAFF	TGTGCCAGCCCCTTCGGGGGGTCTGAAGCTTTCTTT
.	.	TRBJ2-2	TRBV6-5	CASSYSQTNTGELFF	TGTGCCAGCAGTTACTCGCAGACTAACACCGGGGAGCTGTTTTTT
once	.	TRBJ1-2	TRBV30	CAWSGRETSYGYTF	TGTGCCTGGAGTGGGAGGGAAACCTCCTATGGCTACACCTTC
.	TRBD1	TRBJ2-5	TRBV28	CASSSGQGGQETQYF	TGTGCCAGCAGTTCCGGACAGGGAGGCCAAGAGACCCAGTACTTC
once	TRBD1	TRBJ2-7	TRBV10-3	CAINRDSAYEQYF	TGTGCCATCAACAGGGACAGTGCCTACGAGCAGTACTTC
.	TRBD1	TRBJ2-5	TRBV4-1	CASSPGRDRGETQYF	TGCGCCAGCAGCCCAGGGCGAGACAGGGGAGAGACCCAGTACTTC
.	TRBD1	TRBJ1-2	TRBV2	CASRAGTGVYGYTF	TGTGCCAGCAGAGCCGGGACAGGCGTCTATGGCTACACCTTC
.	.	TRBJ1-2	TRBV18	CASSPPIGSSHSYGYTF	TGTGCCAGCTCACCACCGATAGGCAGCTCCCACTCATATGGCTACACCTTC
.	.	TRBJ1-2	TRBV7-9	CASSLDPGYYGYTF	TGTGCCAGCAGCTTAGACCCAGGGTACTATGGCTACACCTTC
.	.	TRBJ1-4	TRBV19	CASSYYRDATNEKLFF	TGTGCCAGTAGCTACTACAGAGATGCAACTAATGAAAAACTGTTTTTT
.	.	TRBJ1-2	TRBV27	CASSLTRFWGYTF	TGTGCCAGCAGTTTAACCCGATTTTGGGGCTACACCTTC
.	.	TRBJ2-4	TRBV6-6	CASSYGRGLTDIQYF	TGTGCCAGCAGTTACGGTCGGGGTTTAACGGACATTCAGTACTTC
.	TRBD1	TRBJ2-6	TRBV5-1	CASSLFSGGGSGANVLTF	TGCGCCAGCAGCTTGTTTTCAGGGGGCGGTTCTGGGGCCAACGTCCTGACTTTC
.	.	TRBJ1-2	TRBV6-1	CASSVTGPNYGYTF	TGTGCCAGCAGTGTCACAGGACCCAACTATGGCTACACCTTC
once	TRBD2	TRBJ2-2	TRBV7-9	CASSRTSGRNTGELFF	TGTGCCAGCAGCCGCACTAGCGGGAGGAACACCGGGGAGCTGTTTTTT
.	.	TRBJ2-1	TRBV5-1	CASSLSPAGRGNEQFF	TGCGCCAGCAGCTTGTCCCCCGCTGGAAGGGGGAATGAGCAGTTCTTC
.	TRBD1	TRBJ2-7	TRBV7-9	CASSLGRTGTYEQYF	TGTGCCAGCAGCTTAGGACGGACAGGGACCTACGAGCAGTACTTC
.	.	TRBJ2-2	TRBV25-1	CASSEIGALSGGELFF	TGTGCCAGCAGTGAGATCGGGGCCTTATCCGGAGGGGAGCTGTTTTTT
.	.	TRBJ2-1	TRBV29-1	CSAIRSYNEQFF	TGCAGCGCAATACGGTCCTACAATGAGCAGTTCTTC
.	.	TRBJ1-1	TRBV6-5	CASRYYREDTEAFF	TGTGCCAGCAGATACTACAGGGAGGACACTGAAGCTTTCTTT
.	.	TRBJ2-3	TRBV7-2	CASSSRRDPMPDTQYF	TGTGCCAGCAGCTCCAGGAGAGACCCTATGCCAGATACGCAGTATTTT
few	.	TRBJ1-2	TRBV6-6	CASSPAGGGYTF	TGTGCCAGCAGTCCGGCCGGGGGAGGCTACACCTTC